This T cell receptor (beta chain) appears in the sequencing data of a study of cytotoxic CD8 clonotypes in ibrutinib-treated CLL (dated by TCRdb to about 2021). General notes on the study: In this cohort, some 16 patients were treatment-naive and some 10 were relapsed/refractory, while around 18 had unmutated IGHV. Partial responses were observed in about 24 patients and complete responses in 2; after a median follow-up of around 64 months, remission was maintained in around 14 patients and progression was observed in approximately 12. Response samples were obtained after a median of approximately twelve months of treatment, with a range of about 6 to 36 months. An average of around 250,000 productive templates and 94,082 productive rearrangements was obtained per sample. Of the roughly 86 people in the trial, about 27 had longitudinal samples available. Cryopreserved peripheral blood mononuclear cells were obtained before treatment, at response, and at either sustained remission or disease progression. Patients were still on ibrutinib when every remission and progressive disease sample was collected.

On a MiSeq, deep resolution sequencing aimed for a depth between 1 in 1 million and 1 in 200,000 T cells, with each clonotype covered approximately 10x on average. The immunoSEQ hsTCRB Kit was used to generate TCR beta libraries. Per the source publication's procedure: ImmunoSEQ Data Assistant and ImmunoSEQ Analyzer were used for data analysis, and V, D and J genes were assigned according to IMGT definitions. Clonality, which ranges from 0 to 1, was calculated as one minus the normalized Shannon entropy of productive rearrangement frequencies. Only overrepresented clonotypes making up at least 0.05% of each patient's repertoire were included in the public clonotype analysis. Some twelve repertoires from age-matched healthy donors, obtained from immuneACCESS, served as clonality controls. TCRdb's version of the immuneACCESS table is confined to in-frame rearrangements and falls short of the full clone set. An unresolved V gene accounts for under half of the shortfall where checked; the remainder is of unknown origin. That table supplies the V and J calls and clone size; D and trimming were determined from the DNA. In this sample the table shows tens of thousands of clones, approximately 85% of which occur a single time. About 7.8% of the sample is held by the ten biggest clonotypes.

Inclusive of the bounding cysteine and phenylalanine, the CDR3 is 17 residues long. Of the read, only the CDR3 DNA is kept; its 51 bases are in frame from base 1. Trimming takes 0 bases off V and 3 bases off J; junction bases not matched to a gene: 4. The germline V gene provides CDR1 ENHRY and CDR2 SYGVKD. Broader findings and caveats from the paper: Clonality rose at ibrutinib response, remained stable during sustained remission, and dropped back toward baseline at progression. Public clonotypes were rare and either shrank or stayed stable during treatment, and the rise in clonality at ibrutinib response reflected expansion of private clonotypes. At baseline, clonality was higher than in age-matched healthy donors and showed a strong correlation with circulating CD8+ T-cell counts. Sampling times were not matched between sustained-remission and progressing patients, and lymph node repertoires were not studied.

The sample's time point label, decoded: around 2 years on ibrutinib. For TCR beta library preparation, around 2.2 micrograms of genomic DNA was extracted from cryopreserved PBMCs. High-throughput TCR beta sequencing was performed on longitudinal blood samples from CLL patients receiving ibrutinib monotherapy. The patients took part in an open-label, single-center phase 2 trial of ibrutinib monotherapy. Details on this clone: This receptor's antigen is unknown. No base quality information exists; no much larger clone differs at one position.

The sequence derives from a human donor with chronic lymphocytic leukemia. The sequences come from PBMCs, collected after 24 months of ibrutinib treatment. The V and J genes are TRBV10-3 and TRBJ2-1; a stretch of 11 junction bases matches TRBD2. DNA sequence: TGTGCCATCAGTGAGTCGGCTAGCGGGGGGCACTACAATGAGCAGTTCTTC. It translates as CAISESASGGHYNEQFF.